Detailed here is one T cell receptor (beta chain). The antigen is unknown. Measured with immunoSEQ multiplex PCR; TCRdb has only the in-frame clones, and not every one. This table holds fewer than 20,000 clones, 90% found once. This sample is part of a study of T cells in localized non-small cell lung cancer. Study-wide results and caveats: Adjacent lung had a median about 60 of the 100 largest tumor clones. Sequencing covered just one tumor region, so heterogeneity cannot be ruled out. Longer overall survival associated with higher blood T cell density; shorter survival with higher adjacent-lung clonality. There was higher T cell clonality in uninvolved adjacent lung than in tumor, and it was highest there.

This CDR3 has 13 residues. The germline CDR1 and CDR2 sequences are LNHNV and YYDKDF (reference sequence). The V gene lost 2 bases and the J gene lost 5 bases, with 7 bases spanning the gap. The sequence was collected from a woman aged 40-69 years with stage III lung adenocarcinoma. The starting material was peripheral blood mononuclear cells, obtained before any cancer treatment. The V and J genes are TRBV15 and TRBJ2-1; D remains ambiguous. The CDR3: CATSRPQDNEQFF. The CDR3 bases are TGTGCCACCAGCAGACCACAAGACAATGAGCAGTTCTTC.